A selection of T cell receptor beta chains follows, all from one sample in a study of blood T cells in healthy people across ages. In TCRdb, the 5' RACE reads were re-called with MiXCR into one record per CDR3 protein. There are 450,000 to 600,000 distinct CDR3 sequences in the sample; over 25% occur only once, and 3.6% lies in the top ten. These data also formed part of another study, on T cells of mothers and their children.

Sequenced: blood. All receptors come from a boy aged 2-9 years in good health. Both conserved end residues are trimmed from each CDR3.

cdr3_aa: SASPAGVAGELF; j_call: TRBJ2-2; cdr3_length: 12; v_call: TRBV20-1
cdr3_aa: ASARGFSYNEQF; j_call: -; cdr3_length: 12; v_call: TRBV6-1
cdr3_aa: ASSELAGFLSYEQY; j_call: TRBJ2-7; cdr3_length: 14; v_call: TRBV10-2
cdr3_aa: SARRARAWGGETQY; j_call: TRBJ2-5; cdr3_length: 14; v_call: TRBV20-1
cdr3_aa: ASSPEDRNRGYT; j_call: TRBJ1-2; cdr3_length: 12; v_call: TRBV3-1
cdr3_aa: ASSLGWQRVTDTQY; j_call: TRBJ2-3; cdr3_length: 14; v_call: TRBV27
cdr3_aa: SASLAGVLGEQY; j_call: TRBJ2-7; cdr3_length: 12; v_call: TRBV20-1
cdr3_aa: ATSKPPNEQF; j_call: TRBJ2-1; cdr3_length: 10; v_call: TRBV15
cdr3_aa: ASSGSQETQY; j_call: TRBJ2-5; cdr3_length: 10; v_call: TRBV10-2
cdr3_aa: ASSRSLLVTNEKLF; j_call: TRBJ1-4; cdr3_length: 14; v_call: TRBV7-9
cdr3_aa: ASSTGTTTTGELF; j_call: TRBJ2-2; cdr3_length: 13; v_call: TRBV5-1
cdr3_aa: ASSLARNNEQF; j_call: TRBJ2-1; cdr3_length: 11; v_call: TRBV7-9
cdr3_aa: ASSRDLSLRELF; j_call: TRBJ2-2; cdr3_length: 12; v_call: TRBV6-2/TRBV6-3
cdr3_aa: SAREAGGIEQY; j_call: TRBJ2-7; cdr3_length: 11; v_call: TRBV20-1
cdr3_aa: ASSATGIDSYNSPLH; j_call: TRBJ1-6; cdr3_length: 15; v_call: TRBV5-1
cdr3_aa: ASSEAGGNIQY; j_call: TRBJ2-4; cdr3_length: 11; v_call: TRBV25-1
cdr3_aa: ASSQGGLAGGTETQY; j_call: -; cdr3_length: 15; v_call: TRBV4-1
cdr3_aa: ASSRDRRFYEQY; j_call: -; cdr3_length: 12; v_call: TRBV2
cdr3_aa: ATSREASTNIQY; j_call: TRBJ2-4; cdr3_length: 12; v_call: TRBV15
cdr3_aa: ASRADLISGANVLT; j_call: TRBJ2-6; cdr3_length: 14; v_call: TRBV6-2/TRBV6-3